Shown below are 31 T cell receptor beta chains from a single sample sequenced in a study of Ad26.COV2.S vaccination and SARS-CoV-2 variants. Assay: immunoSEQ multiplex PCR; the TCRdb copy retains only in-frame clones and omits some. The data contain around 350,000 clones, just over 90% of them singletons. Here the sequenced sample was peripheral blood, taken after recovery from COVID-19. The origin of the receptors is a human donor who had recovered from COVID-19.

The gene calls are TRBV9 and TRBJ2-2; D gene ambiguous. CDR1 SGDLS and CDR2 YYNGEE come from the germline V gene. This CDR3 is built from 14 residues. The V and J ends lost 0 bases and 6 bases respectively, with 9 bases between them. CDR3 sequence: CASSVVGTSGELFF. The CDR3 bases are TGTGCCAGCAGCGTAGTTGGCACGTCCGGGGAGCTGTTTTTT.

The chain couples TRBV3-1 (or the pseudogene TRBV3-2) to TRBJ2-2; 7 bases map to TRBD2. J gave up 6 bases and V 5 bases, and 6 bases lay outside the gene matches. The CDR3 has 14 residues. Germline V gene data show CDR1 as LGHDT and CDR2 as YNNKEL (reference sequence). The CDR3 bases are TGTGCCAGCAGCTTCGGGGGGAATGCCGGGGAGCTGTTTTTT. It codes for CASSFGGNAGELFF.

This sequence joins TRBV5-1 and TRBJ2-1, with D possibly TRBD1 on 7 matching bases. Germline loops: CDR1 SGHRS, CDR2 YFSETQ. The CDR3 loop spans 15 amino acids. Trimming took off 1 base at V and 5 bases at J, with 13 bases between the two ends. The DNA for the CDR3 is TGCGCCAGCAGCTTGACCGCGGGACAGCACAATGAGCAGTTCTTC. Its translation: CASSLTAGQHNEQFF.

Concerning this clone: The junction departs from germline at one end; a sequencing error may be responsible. The CDR3 bases are TGTGCCACCAGCGCCATTCCGAACGCTAGGCAAGTGACCCAGTACTTC. Translating gives CATSAIPNARQVTQYF. V and J are TRBV15 and TRBJ2-5; D is unresolved. The CDR3 contains 16 residues. Germline-derived CDR1 and CDR2 are LNHNV and YYDKDF (reference sequence).

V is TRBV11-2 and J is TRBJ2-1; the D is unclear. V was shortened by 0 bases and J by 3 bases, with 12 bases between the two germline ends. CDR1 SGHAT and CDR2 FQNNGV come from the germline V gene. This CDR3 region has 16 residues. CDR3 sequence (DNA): TGTGCCAGCAGCTTAGATTTGAGATCGGGCTACAATGAGCAGTTCTTC. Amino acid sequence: CASSLDLRSGYNEQFF.

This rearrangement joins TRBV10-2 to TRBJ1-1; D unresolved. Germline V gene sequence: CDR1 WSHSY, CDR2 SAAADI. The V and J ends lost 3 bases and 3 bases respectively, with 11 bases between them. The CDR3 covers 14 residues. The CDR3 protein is CASSELVGDTEAFF. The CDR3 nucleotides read TGCGCCAGCAGTGAACTGGTTGGGGACACTGAAGCTTTCTTT.

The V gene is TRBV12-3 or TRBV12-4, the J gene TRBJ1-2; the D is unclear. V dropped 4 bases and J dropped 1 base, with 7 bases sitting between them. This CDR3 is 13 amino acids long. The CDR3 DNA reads TGTGCCAGCAGTTCACAGCTTAACTATGGCTACACCTTC. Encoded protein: CASSSQLNYGYTF.

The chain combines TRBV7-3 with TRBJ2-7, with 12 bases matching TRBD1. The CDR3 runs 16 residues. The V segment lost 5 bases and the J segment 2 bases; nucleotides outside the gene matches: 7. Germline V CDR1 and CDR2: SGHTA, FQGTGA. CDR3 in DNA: TGTGCCAGCAGCCCCAAGGGGACAGGGGGCCCCTACGAGCAGTACTTC. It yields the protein CASSPKGTGGPYEQYF.

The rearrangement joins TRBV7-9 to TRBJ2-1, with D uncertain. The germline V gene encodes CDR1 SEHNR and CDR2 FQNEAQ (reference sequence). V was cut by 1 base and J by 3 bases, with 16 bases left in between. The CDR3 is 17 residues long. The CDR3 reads CASSLVHMGFSYNEQFF. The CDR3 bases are TGTGCCAGCAGCTTAGTGCATATGGGGTTTAGCTACAATGAGCAGTTCTTC.

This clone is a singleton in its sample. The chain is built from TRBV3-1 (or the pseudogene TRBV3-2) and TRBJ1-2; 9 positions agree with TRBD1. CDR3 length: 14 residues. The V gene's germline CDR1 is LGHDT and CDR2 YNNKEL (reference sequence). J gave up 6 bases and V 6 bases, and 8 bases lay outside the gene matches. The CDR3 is CASSPRTGDNGYTF. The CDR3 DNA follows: TGTGCCAGCAGTCCGAGGACAGGGGATAATGGCTACACCTTC.

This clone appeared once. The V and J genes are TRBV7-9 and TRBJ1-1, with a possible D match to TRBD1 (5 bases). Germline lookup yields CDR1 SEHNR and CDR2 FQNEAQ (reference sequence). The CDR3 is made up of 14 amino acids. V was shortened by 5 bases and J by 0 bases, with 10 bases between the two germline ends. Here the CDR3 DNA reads TGTGCCAGCAGCCTCAGGGTATTGAACACTGAAGCTTTCTTT. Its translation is CASSLRVLNTEAFF.

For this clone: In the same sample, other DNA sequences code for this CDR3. The CDR3 DNA follows: TGCGCCAGCAGCTTGGCTGGGGATGGAAACACCATATATTTT. It codes for CASSLAGDGNTIYF. The chain combines TRBV5-1 with TRBJ1-3, with D uncertain. The germline V and J ends were trimmed by 0 bases and 3 bases, with 7 bases remaining between them. This CDR3 region has 14 residues. Germline values: CDR1 SGHRS, CDR2 YFSETQ.

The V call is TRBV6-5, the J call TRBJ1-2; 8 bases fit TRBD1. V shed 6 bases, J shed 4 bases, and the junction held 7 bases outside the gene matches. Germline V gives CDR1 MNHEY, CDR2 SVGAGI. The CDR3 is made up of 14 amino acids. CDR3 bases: TGTGCCAGCAGCCCGGGACAGGCCCTCTATGGCTACACCTTC. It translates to CASSPGQALYGYTF.

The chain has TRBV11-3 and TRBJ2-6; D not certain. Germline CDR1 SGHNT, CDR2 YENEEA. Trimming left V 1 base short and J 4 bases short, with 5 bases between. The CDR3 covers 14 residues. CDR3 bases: TGTGCCAGCAGCTTAGGGACCGGGGCCAACGTCCTGACTTTC. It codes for CASSLGTGANVLTF.

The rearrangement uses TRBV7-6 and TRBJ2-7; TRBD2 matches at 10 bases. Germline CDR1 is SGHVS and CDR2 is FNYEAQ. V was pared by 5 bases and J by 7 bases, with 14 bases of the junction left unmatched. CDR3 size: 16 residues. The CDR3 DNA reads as TGTGCCAGCAGCGGAAATGCGGGACTAGCGAGGGCAGAGCAGTACTTC. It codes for CASSGNAGLARAEQYF. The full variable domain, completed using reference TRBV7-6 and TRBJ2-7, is GAGVSQSPRYKVTKRGQDVALRCDPISGHVSLYWYRQALGQGPEFLTYFNYEAQQDKSGLPNDRFSAERPEGSISTLTIQRTEQRDSAMYRCASSGNAGLARAEQYFGPGTRLTVT.

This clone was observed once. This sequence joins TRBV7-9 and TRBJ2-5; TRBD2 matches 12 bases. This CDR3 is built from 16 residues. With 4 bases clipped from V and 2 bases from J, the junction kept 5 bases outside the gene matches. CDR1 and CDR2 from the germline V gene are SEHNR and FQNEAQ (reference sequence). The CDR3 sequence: CASSSRLAGDQETQYF. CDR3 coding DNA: TGTGCCAGCAGCTCCCGACTAGCGGGGGATCAAGAGACCCAGTACTTC.

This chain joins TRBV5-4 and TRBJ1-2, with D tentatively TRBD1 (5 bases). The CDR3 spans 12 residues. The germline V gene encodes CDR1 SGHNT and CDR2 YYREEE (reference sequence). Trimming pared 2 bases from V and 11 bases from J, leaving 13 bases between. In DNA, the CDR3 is TGTGCCAGCAGCTTTACTCGACAGAATTACACCTTC. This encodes CASSFTRQNYTF.

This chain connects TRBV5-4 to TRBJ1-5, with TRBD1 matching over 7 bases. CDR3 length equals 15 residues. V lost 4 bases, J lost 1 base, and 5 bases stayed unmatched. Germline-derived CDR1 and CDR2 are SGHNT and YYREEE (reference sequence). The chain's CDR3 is CASSSGTESNQPQHF. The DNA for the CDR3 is TGTGCCAGCAGCAGCGGGACAGAGAGCAATCAGCCCCAGCATTTT.

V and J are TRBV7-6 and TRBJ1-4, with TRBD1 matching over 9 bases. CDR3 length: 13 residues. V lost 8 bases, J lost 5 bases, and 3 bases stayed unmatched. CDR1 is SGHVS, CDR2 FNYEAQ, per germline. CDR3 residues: CASAGTGNEKLFF. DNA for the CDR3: TGTGCCAGCGCCGGGACAGGGAATGAAAAACTGTTTTTT.

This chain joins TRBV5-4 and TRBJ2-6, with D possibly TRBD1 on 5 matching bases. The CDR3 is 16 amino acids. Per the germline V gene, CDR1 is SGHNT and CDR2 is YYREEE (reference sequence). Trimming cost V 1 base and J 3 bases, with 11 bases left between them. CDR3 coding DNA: TGTGCCAGCAGCTTGCAGGGATGGGATGGGGCCAACGTCCTGACTTTC. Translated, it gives CASSLQGWDGANVLTF. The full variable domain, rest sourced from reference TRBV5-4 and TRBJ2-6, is ETGVTQSPTHLIKTRGQQVTLRCSSQSGHNTVSWYQQALGQGPQFIFQYYREEENGRGNFPPRFSGLQFPNYSSELNVNALELDDSALYLCASSLQGWDGANVLTFGAGSRLTVL.

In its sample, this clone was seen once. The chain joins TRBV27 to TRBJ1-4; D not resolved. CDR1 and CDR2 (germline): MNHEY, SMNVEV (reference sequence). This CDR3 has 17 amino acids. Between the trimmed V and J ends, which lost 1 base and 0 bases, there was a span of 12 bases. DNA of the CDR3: TGTGCCAGCAGTTTATATGCTCTCCTCGCAACTAATGAAAAACTGTTTTTT. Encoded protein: CASSLYALLATNEKLFF. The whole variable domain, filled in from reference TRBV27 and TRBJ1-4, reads EAQVTQNPRYLITVTGKKLTVTCSQNMNHEYMSWYRQDPGLGLRQIYYSMNVEVTDKGDVPEGYKVSRKEKRNFPLILESPSPNQTSLYFCASSLYALLATNEKLFFGSGTQLSVL.

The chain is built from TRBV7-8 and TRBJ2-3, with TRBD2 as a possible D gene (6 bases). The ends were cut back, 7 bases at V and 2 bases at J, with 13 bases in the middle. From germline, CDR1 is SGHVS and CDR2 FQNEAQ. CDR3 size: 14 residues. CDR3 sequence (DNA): TGTGCCAGCAAAGGGGACTCCACCACAGATACGCAGTATTTT. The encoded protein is CASKGDSTTDTQYF.

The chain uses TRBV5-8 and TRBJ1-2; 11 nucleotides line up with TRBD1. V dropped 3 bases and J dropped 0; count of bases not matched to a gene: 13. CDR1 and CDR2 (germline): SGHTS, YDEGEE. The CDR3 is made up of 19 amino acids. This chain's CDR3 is CASSSGTGGNKRSNYGYTF. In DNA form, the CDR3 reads TGTGCCAGCAGCTCGGGGACAGGGGGTAACAAAAGATCTAACTATGGCTACACCTTC.

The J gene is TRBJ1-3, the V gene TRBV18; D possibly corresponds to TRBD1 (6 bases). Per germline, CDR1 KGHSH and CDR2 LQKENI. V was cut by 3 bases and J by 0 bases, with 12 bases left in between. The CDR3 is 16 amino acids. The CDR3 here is CASSPDRRHSGNTIYF. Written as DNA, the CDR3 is TGTGCCAGCTCACCGGACAGAAGACACTCTGGAAACACCATATATTTT.

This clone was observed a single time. The CDR3 nucleotides read TGTGCCAGTTCGGGACAGGGGGCGGACGAGCAGTACTTC. Translated: CASSGQGADEQYF. The chain joins TRBV19 to TRBJ2-7; TRBD1 aligns across 12 bases. Germline CDR1 reads LNHDA; CDR2 reads SQIVND (reference sequence). Unmatched junction bases numbered 4, after V lost 8 bases and J lost 5 bases. This CDR3 region has 13 residues.

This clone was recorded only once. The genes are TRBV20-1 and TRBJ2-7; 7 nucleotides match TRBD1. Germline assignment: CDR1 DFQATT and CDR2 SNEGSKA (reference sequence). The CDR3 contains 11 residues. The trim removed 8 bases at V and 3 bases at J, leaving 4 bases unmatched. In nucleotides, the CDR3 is TGCAGTACTCAGGGGGACTACGAGCAGTACTTC. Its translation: CSTQGDYEQYF.

The CDR3 coding sequence is TGTGCCATCAGTAAACCGGGACAGGAGACCCAGTACTTC. Amino acid sequence: CAISKPGQETQYF. The chain has TRBV10-3 and TRBJ2-5; 7 nucleotides align to TRBD1. The CDR3 is made up of 13 amino acids. Trimming took 5 bases from V and 5 from J; bases not matched to a gene: 5. The V gene's germline CDR1 is ENHRY and CDR2 SYGVKD.

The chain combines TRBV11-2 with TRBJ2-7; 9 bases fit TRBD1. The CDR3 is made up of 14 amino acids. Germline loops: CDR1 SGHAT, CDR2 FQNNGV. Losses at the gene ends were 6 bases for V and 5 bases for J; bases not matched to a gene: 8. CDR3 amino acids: CASRGGQGVDEQYF. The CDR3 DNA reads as TGTGCCAGCAGGGGGGGACAGGGTGTCGACGAGCAGTACTTC.

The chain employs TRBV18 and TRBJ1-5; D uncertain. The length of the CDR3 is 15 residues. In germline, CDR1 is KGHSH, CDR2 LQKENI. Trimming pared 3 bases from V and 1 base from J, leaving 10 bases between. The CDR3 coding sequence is TGTGCCAGCTCACCCGGCTCGCCGAGCAATCAGCCCCAGCATTTT. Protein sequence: CASSPGSPSNQPQHF.

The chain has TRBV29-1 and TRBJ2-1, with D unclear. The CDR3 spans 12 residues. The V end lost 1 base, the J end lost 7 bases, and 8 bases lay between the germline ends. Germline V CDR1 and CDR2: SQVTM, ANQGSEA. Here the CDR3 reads CSVEVPGNEQFF. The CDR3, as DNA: TGCAGCGTTGAAGTCCCCGGGAATGAGCAGTTCTTC.

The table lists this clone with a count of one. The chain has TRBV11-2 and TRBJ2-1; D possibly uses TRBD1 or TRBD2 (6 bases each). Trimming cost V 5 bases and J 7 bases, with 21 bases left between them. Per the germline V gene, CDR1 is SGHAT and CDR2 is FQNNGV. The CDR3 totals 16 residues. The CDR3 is CASSELRSRGRNEQFF. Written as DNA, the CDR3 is TGTGCCAGCAGCGAACTTCGATCCCGGGGGCGGAATGAGCAGTTCTTC.